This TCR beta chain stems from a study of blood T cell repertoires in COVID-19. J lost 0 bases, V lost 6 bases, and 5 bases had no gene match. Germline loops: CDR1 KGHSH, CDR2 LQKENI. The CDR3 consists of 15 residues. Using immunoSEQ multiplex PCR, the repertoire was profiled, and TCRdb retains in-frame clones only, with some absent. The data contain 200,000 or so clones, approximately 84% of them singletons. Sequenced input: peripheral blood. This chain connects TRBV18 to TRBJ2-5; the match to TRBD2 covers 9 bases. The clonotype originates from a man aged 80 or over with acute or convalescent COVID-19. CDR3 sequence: CASSLSGRYQETQYF. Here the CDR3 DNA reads TGTGCCAGCTCTCTCAGCGGGAGGTACCAAGAGACCCAGTACTTC.